This T cell receptor (beta chain) came from a study of blood T cell repertoires in COVID-19. In the original workflow: Scientists estimated how many nucleated cells there were by amplifying reference gene primers. Sequenced by immunoSEQ multiplex PCR; TCRdb stores in-frame clones only, minus some. That table supplies the V and J calls and clone size; D and trimming were determined from the DNA. The sample has fewer than 350,000 clones, around 86% seen once. Participants were aged roughly 18 to 90 years from around 25 US areas. The germline gives CDR1 SGHRS, CDR2 YFSETQ. This CDR3 is 16 amino acids long. After removal of 0 bases from V and 2 bases from J, the junction contained 5 bases not matched to a gene.

V is TRBV5-1 and J is TRBJ2-5; 9 positions agree with TRBD2. The sequenced material came from PBMCs or T cells enriched from blood (not recorded which). The receptor was derived from a woman aged 40 to 50 who had recovered from COVID-19. The CDR3 protein is CASSLGSSGVQETQYF. The CDR3, as DNA: TGCGCCAGCAGCTTGGGATCTAGCGGGGTACAAGAGACCCAGTACTTC.